The 10 T cell receptor beta chains in this list originate from one sample, sequenced in a study of T cells in women clearing cervical HPV infection. Profiling relied on immunoSEQ multiplex PCR, and the TCRdb table lists in-frame clones only, not all of them. The sample has 30,000 or so clones. Sequences were obtained from blood buffy coat. These receptors came from a woman aged 18 to 75 with a cervical HPV16 infection that either progressed to CIN3+ or cleared (not recorded which).

On this clone itself: The CDR3 is cut off 3 residues early in the read; its end comes from the germline J gene. This sequence joins TRBV5-1 and TRBJ2-1, with TRBD2 matching 12 bases. After removal of 4 bases from V and 7 bases from J, the junction contained 9 bases not matched to a gene. This CDR3 has 16 residues. CDR1 is SGHRS and CDR2 is YFSETQ in the germline V gene. The CDR3 sequence is CASSPRLAGVGNEQFF. The part of the CDR3 DNA that was read is TGCGCCAGCAGCCCCCGACTAGCGGGGGTTGGGAATGAG.

The CDR3 region is CAWSVPQREIKNIQYF. CDR3 DNA (partial): TGTGCCTGGAGTGTACCTCAGCGGGAGATCAAAAACATT. This chain uses TRBV30 with TRBJ2-4; TRBD2 matches at 8 bases. The read is 3 residues too short to cover the CDR3 end, so that end is filled in from the germline J gene. The V segment lost 0 bases and the J segment 3 bases; nucleotides outside the gene matches: 7. The V gene's germline CDR1 is GTSNPN and CDR2 SVGIG (reference sequence). The CDR3 extends over 16 amino acids.

As concerns this clone: The read comes to an end 3 residues before the CDR3 does, leaving the germline J gene to fill in the end. The chain employs TRBV14 and TRBJ1-1, with TRBD1 matching 8 bases. Germline loops: CDR1 SGHDN, CDR2 FVKESK. This CDR3 contains 15 residues. Unmatched junction bases numbered 9, after V lost 5 bases and J lost 4 bases. This CDR3 is CASSATGGGVTEAFF. Incomplete CDR3 DNA: TGTGCCAGCAGCGCTACAGGGGGAGGTGTCACTGAA.

As concerns this clone: The read finishes 3 residues shy of the CDR3 end, and the germline J gene is used to complete it. This chain connects TRBV5-1 to TRBJ2-3; 9 bases agree with TRBD2. The CDR3 is made up of 16 amino acids. Germline CDR1 reads SGHRS; CDR2 reads YFSETQ. CDR3 DNA (partial): TGCGCCAGCAGCGCCCAAGCGGGAGGACCCCCACGCGCG. Its protein product is CASSAQAGGPPRA. The complete CDR3 reads CASSAQAGGPPRAQYF.

In regard to this clone: The read ends 3 residues shy of where the CDR3 ends; the end is completed using the germline J gene. The J gene is TRBJ1-1, the V gene TRBV5-8, with a tentative D call TRBD1 (5 bases). Germline V gene data show CDR1 as SGHTS and CDR2 as YDEGEE. The CDR3 sequence is 14 residues long. CDR3 amino acids: CASSIEGGEEKAFF. CDR3 DNA, as far as it was read: TGTGCCAGCAGCATAGAGGGAGGGGAGGAAAAA.

With regard to this clone: The read halts 3 residues ahead of the CDR3 end, with the missing end drawn from the germline J gene. The V call is TRBV19, the J call TRBJ2-1, with 9 bases aligning to TRBD1. Germline V gives CDR1 LNHDA, CDR2 SQIVND (reference sequence). Trimming at V came to 5 bases and at J to 4 bases, leaving 9 bases not matched to a gene. The CDR3 spans 16 residues. Incomplete CDR3 DNA: TGTGCCAGTAGTCCCACCTCCGGGACAGGGTACAATGAG. This gives the protein CASSPTSGTGYNE. The CDR3 in its entirety is CASSPTSGTGYNEQFF.

Points on this clone: The DNA ends 3 residues before the CDR3 does, and the rest of the CDR3 is filled in from the germline J gene. The V and J genes are TRBV6-1 and TRBJ1-1; 10 bases map to TRBD1. Losses at the gene ends were 1 base for V and 6 bases for J; bases not matched to a gene: 5. The CDR3 runs 15 residues. Germline V lookup: CDR1 MNHNS, CDR2 SASEGT. The CDR3: CASSEVGQGYSEAFF. The CDR3 bases that were read are TGTGCCAGCAGTGAAGTGGGACAGGGGTACTCTGAA.

As regards this clone: The read ends 3 residues early relative to the CDR3; the germline J gene fills the gap. V gene TRBV2 combines with J gene TRBJ2-2, with TRBD1 as a possible D gene (6 bases). Germline-derived CDR1 and CDR2 are SNHLY and FYNNEI. V lost 4 bases to trimming and J lost 5 bases, with 17 bases between them. This CDR3 comprises 16 residues. Here the CDR3 reads CASSVQGFALTGELFF. The part of the CDR3 DNA that was read is TGTGCCAGCAGTGTTCAGGGGTTTGCTTTGACCGGGGAG.

Remarks on this clone: The sequenced fragment ends 3 residues before the CDR3 boundary, so the rest is inferred from the germline J gene. V and J are TRBV7-9 and TRBJ2-3; the D gene could be TRBD1 or TRBD2 (5 bases each). Germline V lookup: CDR1 SEHNR, CDR2 FQNEAQ (reference sequence). CDR3 size: 11 residues. Trimming cost V 5 bases and J 6 bases, with 6 bases left between them. Incomplete CDR3 DNA: TGTGCCAGCAGCGAGGGGGATACG. Protein: CASSEGDT. The whole CDR3 protein is CASSEGDTQYF.

About this clone: The CDR3 goes on 3 residues after the read ends, and that part is filled in from the germline J gene. The chain recombines TRBV20-1 with TRBJ2-7; 11 nucleotides align to TRBD1. J was trimmed by 4 bases and V by 5 bases; bases with no gene match: 1. The CDR3 length is 12 residues. CDR1 is DFQATT, CDR2 SNEGSKA, per germline (reference sequence). CDR3 sequence reads: CSAWDRGYEQYF. The part of the CDR3 DNA that was read is TGCAGTGCTTGGGACAGGGGGTACGAG.